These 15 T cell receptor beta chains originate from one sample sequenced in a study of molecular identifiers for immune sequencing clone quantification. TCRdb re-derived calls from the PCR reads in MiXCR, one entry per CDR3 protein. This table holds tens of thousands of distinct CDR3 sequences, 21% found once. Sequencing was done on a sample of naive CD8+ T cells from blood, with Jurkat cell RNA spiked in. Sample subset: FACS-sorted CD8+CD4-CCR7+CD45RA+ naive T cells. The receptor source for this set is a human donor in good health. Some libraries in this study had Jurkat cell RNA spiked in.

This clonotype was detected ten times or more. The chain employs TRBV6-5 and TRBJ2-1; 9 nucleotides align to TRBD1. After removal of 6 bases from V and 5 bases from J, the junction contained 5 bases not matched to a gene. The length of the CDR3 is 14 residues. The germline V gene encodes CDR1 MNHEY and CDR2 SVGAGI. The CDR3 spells CASSRQGVNNEQFF. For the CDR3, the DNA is TGTGCCAGCAGCCGACAGGGGGTAAACAATGAGCAGTTCTTC.

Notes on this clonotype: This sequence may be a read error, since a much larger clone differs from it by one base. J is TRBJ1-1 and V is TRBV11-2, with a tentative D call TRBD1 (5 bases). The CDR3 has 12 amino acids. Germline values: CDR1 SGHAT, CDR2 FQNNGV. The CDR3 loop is CASSPGNTGAFF. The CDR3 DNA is TGTGCCAGCAGCCCAGGGAACACTGGAGCTTTCTTT.

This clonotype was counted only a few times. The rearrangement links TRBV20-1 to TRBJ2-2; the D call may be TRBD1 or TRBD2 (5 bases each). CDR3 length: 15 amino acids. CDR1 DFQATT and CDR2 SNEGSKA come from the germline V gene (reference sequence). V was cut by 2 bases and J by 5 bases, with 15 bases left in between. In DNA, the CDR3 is TGCAGTGCTAGATCGTTCGGGGCGTCAACCGGGGAGCTGTTTTTT. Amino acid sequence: CSARSFGASTGELFF.

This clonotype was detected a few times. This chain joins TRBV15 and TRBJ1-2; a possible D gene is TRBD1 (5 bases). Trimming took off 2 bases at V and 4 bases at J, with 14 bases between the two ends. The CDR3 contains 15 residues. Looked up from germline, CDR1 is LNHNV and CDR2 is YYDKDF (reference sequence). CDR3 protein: CATSRTPGGAYGYTF. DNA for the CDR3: TGTGCCACCAGCAGAACCCCGGGAGGGGCCTATGGCTACACCTTC.

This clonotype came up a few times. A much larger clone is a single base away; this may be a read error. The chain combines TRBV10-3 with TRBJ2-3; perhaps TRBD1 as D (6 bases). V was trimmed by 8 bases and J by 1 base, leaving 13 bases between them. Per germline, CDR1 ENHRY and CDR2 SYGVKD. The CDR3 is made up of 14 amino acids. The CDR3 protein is CAIGTWTGTDTQYF. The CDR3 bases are TGTGCCATCGGAACGTGGACAGGCACAGATACGCAGTATTTT.

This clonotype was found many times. CDR3 DNA sequence: TGTGCCAGCAGTTATGCAGGGGCGCCCTACGAGCAGTACTTC. Its translation is CASSYAGAPYEQYF. This chain uses TRBV6-5 with TRBJ2-7, with D possibly matching TRBD1 (6 bases). The V and J ends lost 3 bases and 2 bases respectively, with 11 bases between them. This CDR3 has 14 residues. Germline V lookup: CDR1 MNHEY, CDR2 SVGAGI.

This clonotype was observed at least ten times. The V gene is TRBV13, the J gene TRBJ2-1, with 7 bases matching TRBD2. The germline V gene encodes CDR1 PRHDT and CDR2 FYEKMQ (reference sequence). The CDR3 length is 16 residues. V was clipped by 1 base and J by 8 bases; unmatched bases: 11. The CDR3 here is CASSLARGGPLDEQFF. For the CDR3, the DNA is TGTGCCAGCAGCTTAGCACGGGGAGGGCCGTTGGATGAGCAGTTCTTC.

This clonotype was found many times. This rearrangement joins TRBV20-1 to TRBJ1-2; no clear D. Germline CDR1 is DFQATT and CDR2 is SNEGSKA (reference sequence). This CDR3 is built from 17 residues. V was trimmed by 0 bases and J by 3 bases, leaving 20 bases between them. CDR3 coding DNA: TGCAGTGCTAGAGATTCAGTGGAGGAGATCCTCGACTATGGCTACACCTTC. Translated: CSARDSVEEILDYGYTF.

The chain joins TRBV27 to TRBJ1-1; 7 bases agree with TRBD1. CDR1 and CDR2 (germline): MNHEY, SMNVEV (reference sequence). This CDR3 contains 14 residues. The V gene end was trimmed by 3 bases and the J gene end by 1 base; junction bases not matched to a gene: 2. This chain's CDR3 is CASSLGQQNTEAFF. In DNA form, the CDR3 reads TGTGCCAGCAGTTTGGGACAGCAGAACACTGAAGCTTTCTTT.

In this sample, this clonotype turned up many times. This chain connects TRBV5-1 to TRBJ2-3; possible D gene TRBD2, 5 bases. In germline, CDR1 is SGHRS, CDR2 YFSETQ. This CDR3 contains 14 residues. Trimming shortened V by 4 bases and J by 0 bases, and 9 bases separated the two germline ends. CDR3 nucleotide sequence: TGCGCCAGCAGCCCCAGCGGTAGCACAGATACGCAGTATTTT. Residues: CASSPSGSTDTQYF. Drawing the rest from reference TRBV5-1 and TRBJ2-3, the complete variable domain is KAGVTQTPRYLIKTRGQQVTLSCSPISGHRSVSWYQQTPGQGLQFLFEYFSETQRNKGNFPGRFSGRQFSNSRSEMNVSTLELGDSALYLCASSPSGSTDTQYFGPGTRLTVL.

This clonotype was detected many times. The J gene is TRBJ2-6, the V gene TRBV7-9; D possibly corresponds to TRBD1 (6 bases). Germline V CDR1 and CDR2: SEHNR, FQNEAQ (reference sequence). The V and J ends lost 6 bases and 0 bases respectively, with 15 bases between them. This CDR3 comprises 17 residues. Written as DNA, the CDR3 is TGTGCCAGCAGTCCGGGACAACTACTCTCTGGGGCCAACGTCCTGACTTTC. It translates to CASSPGQLLSGANVLTF. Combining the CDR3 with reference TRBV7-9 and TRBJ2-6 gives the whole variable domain DTGVSQNPRHKITKRGQNVTFRCDPISEHNRLYWYRQTLGQGPEFLTYFQNEAQLEKSRLLSDRFSAERPKGSFSTLEIQRTEQGDSAMYLCASSPGQLLSGANVLTFGAGSRLTVL.

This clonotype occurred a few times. Written as DNA, the CDR3 is TGTGCCAGCAGTTTAGTGGAGAGCCGCACAGATACGCAGTATTTT. Protein product: CASSLVESRTDTQYF. The J gene is TRBJ2-3, the V gene TRBV27; no definite D call. The CDR3 contains 15 residues. Germline loops: CDR1 MNHEY, CDR2 SMNVEV (reference sequence). The V gene lost 2 bases and the J gene lost 1 base, with 10 bases spanning the gap.

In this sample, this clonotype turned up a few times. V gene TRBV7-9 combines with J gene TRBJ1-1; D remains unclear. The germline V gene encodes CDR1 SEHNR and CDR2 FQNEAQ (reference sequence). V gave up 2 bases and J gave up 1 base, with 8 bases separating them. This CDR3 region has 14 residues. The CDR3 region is CASSLFSGNTEAFF. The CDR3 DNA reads TGTGCCAGCAGCTTATTCAGTGGGAACACTGAAGCTTTCTTT.

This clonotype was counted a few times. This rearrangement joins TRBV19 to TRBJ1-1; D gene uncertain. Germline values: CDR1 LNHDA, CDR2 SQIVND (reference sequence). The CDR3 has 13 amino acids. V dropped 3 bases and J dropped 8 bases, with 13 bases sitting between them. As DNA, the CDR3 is TGTGCCAGTAGTATGTATGAGAATGGGGAAGCTTTCTTT. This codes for CASSMYENGEAFF.

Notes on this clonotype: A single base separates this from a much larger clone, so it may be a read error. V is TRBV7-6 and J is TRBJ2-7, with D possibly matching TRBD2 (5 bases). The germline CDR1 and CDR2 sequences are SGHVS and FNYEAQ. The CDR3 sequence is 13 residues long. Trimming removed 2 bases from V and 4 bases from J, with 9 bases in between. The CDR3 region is CASSLKEEYEQYF. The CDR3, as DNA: TGTGCCAGCAGCTTAAAGGAGGAGTACGAGCAGTACTTC.